The 18 T cell receptor beta chains reported below all come from one sample, sequenced in a study of blood T cell repertoires in COVID-19. Assay used: immunoSEQ multiplex PCR; TCRdb lists only in-frame clones, some missing. The table has roughly 40,000 clones, 70% to 90% seen once. Sample: peripheral blood. The receptors were gathered from a woman aged 80 or over with acute or convalescent COVID-19.

The genes are TRBV7-2 and TRBJ1-2; tentatively, D is TRBD1 (5 bases). The length of the CDR3 is 14 residues. V dropped 6 bases and J dropped 2 bases, with 13 bases sitting between them. Per the germline V gene, CDR1 is SGHTA and CDR2 is FQGNSA. CDR3 DNA sequence: TGTGCCAGCAGTAGACCGACAGACAACTATGGCTACACCTTC. Amino acid sequence: CASSRPTDNYGYTF.

This chain joins TRBV12-5 and TRBJ2-3; maybe TRBD2 (5 bases). The CDR3 consists of 14 residues. V shed 6 bases and J shed 4 bases, with 14 bases lying between them. Germline CDR1 LGHNT, CDR2 FRNRAP. The CDR3, as DNA: TGTGCTAGTGGCCCCCGTAGGGAGTCAGATACGCAGTATTTT. Its translation is CASGPRRESDTQYF. Full variable domain (missing parts from reference TRBV12-5 and TRBJ2-3): DARVTQTPRHKVTEMGQEVTMRCQPILGHNTVFWYRQTMMQGLELLAYFRNRAPLDDSGMPKDRFSAEMPDATLATLKIQPSEPRDSAVYFCASGPRRESDTQYFGPGTRLTVL.

V gene TRBV10-3 combines with J gene TRBJ2-1, with 7 bases aligning to TRBD2. Germline trimming cut 0 bases from V and 7 bases from J; bases unmatched to any gene: 12. The CDR3 runs to 17 residues. Germline CDR1 reads ENHRY; CDR2 reads SYGVKD. The CDR3: CAISESSRVAGGNEQFF. CDR3 DNA: TGTGCCATCAGTGAGTCGAGTAGGGTAGCGGGTGGGAATGAGCAGTTCTTC.

The chain combines TRBV2 with TRBJ2-2, with a possible D match to TRBD1 (5 bases). In germline, CDR1 is SNHLY, CDR2 FYNNEI. The length of the CDR3 is 11 residues. Trimming took off 7 bases at V and 6 bases at J, with 6 bases between the two ends. CDR3 sequence (DNA): TGTGCCAGCAAGGGGTCCGGGGAGCTGTTTTTT. This sequence encodes CASKGSGELFF. The full variable domain, with the rest looked up from reference TRBV2 and TRBJ2-2, is EPEVTQTPSHQVTQMGQEVILRCVPISNHLYFYWYRQILGQKVEFLVSFYNNEISEKSEIFDDQFSVERPDGSNFTLKIRSTKLEDSAMYFCASKGSGELFFGEGSRLTVL.

The chain recombines TRBV30 with TRBJ2-5, with D possibly matching TRBD2 (6 bases). CDR1 is GTSNPN and CDR2 is SVGIG in the germline V gene (reference sequence). The CDR3 is made up of 11 amino acids. With 6 bases removed from V and 5 bases from J, the gap between germline ends came to 10 bases. The CDR3 DNA reads as TGTGCCTGCGGGAGATTTGAGACCCAGTACTTC. This codes for CACGRFETQYF. Variable domain in full (rest from reference TRBV30 and TRBJ2-5): SQTIHQWPATLVQPVGSPLSLECTVEGTSNPNLYWYRQAAGRGLQLLFYSVGIGQISSEVPQNLSASRPQDRQFILSSKKLLLSDSGFYLCACGRFETQYFGPGTRLLVL.

This chain joins TRBV5-1 and TRBJ2-7; possibly TRBD1 for D (6 bases). CDR1 and CDR2 from the germline V gene are SGHRS and YFSETQ. This CDR3 comprises 14 residues. V dropped 0 bases and J dropped 3 bases, with 10 bases sitting between them. In nucleotides, the CDR3 is TGCGCCAGCAGCTTGGGGACAGAAAACTACGAGCAGTACTTC. It yields the protein CASSLGTENYEQYF.

Worth noting for this clone: Sequence at one end of the junction differs from germline and may be a read error. The CDR3 DNA follows: TGTGCCAGCAGCCGCGGGAGGGCAGGGGTGCAACTTGCCTTC. This translates into CASSRGRAGVQLAF. V is TRBV3-1 (or the pseudogene TRBV3-2) and J is TRBJ1-2; a possible D gene is TRBD1 (6 bases). Germline V CDR1 and CDR2: LGHDT, YNNKEL (reference sequence). The CDR3 runs 14 residues.

Written as DNA, the CDR3 is TGTGCCAGCAGCTTGGATCCCCTAGGCTACAATGAGCAGTTCTTC. Its translation is CASSLDPLGYNEQFF. The chain has TRBV5-4 and TRBJ2-1; D is undetermined. The CDR3 contains 15 residues. Per germline, CDR1 SGHNT and CDR2 YYREEE (reference sequence). The V and J ends lost 0 bases and 3 bases respectively, with 10 bases between them. Full variable domain (missing parts from reference TRBV5-4 and TRBJ2-1): ETGVTQSPTHLIKTRGQQVTLRCSSQSGHNTVSWYQQALGQGPQFIFQYYREEENGRGNFPPRFSGLQFPNYSSELNVNALELDDSALYLCASSLDPLGYNEQFFGPGTRLTVL.

The chain is built from TRBV7-2 and TRBJ2-7, with 7 bases aligning to TRBD2. Germline V lookup: CDR1 SGHTA, CDR2 FQGNSA. V lost 3 bases and J lost 2; bases outside the gene matches: 7. The CDR3 is 15 residues long. The CDR3: CASSFGQGGTYEQYF. The CDR3 DNA reads as TGTGCCAGCAGCTTTGGGCAGGGAGGGACCTACGAGCAGTACTTC.

The V call is TRBV28, the J call TRBJ2-1; weak D call: TRBD2 (6 bases). The germline gives CDR1 MDHEN, CDR2 SYDVKM. V was cut by 5 bases and J by 6 bases, with 11 bases left in between. The CDR3 has 13 residues. For the CDR3, the DNA is TGTGCCAGCAGTATCGGGGGAAGCAATGAGCAGTTCTTC. Its translation: CASSIGGSNEQFF.

The rearrangement uses TRBV6-5 and TRBJ2-2; TRBD2 matches 11 bases. This CDR3 has 16 residues. V shed 4 bases, J shed 7 bases, and the junction held 8 bases outside the gene matches. Germline lookup yields CDR1 MNHEY and CDR2 SVGAGI. CDR3 sequence: CASSSGTSGVHGELFF. DNA of the CDR3: TGTGCCAGCAGTTCAGGGACTAGCGGAGTCCACGGGGAGCTGTTTTTT.

The genes are TRBV2 and TRBJ2-5; maybe TRBD1 (6 bases). This CDR3 region has 15 residues. V lost 4 bases and J 5 bases, leaving 17 bases between the germline ends. CDR1 SNHLY and CDR2 FYNNEI come from the germline V gene. CDR3 loop: CASSADSRRGETQYF. In DNA, the CDR3 is TGTGCCAGCAGTGCGGACAGTAGGAGAGGGGAGACCCAGTACTTC.

There are a few counts of this clone. J is TRBJ1-2 and V is TRBV28, with D possibly being TRBD1 (6 bases). The CDR3 extends over 14 amino acids. Per germline, CDR1 MDHEN and CDR2 SYDVKM. Trimming removed 6 bases at V and 0 bases at J, with 11 bases between. CDR3 region: CASSPTGPNYGYTF. The CDR3 bases are TGTGCCAGCAGCCCGACAGGACCTAACTATGGCTACACCTTC.

The CDR3: CASSYSSLSWNTEAFF. The CDR3, as DNA: TGTGCCAGCAGTTACTCGAGTCTGTCCTGGAACACTGAAGCTTTCTTT. The chain recombines TRBV6-5 with TRBJ1-1; unclear D gene. The CDR3 length is 16 residues. Germline loops: CDR1 MNHEY, CDR2 SVGAGI. V was cut by 0 bases and J by 1 base, with 12 bases left in between.

V gene TRBV30 combines with J gene TRBJ2-7, with D perhaps TRBD1 (5 bases). Germline loops: CDR1 GTSNPN, CDR2 SVGIG (reference sequence). The length of the CDR3 is 13 residues. Deletions cut 2 bases from V and 6 bases from J, with 14 bases between. This CDR3 is CAWSTRAGSEQYF. The CDR3 DNA sequence: TGTGCCTGGAGTACACGGGCAGGGTCCGAGCAGTACTTC. Full variable domain (missing parts from reference TRBV30 and TRBJ2-7): SQTIHQWPATLVQPVGSPLSLECTVEGTSNPNLYWYRQAAGRGLQLLFYSVGIGQISSEVPQNLSASRPQDRQFILSSKKLLLSDSGFYLCAWSTRAGSEQYFGPGTRLTVT.

This clone appeared once. V and J are TRBV2 and TRBJ2-1; TRBD2 aligns across 7 bases. The CDR3 is 12 amino acids. Germline V gene data show CDR1 as SNHLY and CDR2 as FYNNEI. With 8 bases clipped from V and 9 bases from J, the junction kept 7 bases outside the gene matches. The CDR3 reads CASSVTSREQFF. The CDR3 nucleotides are TGTGCCAGCTCTGTGACTAGCCGTGAGCAGTTCTTC.

This sequence joins TRBV3-1 (or the pseudogene TRBV3-2) and TRBJ2-7; 9 bases fit TRBD2. This CDR3 has 13 amino acids. J lost 6 bases, V lost 3 bases, and 3 bases had no gene match. The germline gives CDR1 LGHDT, CDR2 YNNKEL (reference sequence). Here the CDR3 reads CASSQRTSVEQYF. The CDR3 DNA reads as TGTGCCAGCAGCCAGCGGACTAGCGTCGAGCAGTACTTC.

This clone showed up just once. The chain joins TRBV28 to TRBJ2-7; the D is unclear. The CDR3 is 12 amino acids. CDR1 MDHEN and CDR2 SYDVKM come from the germline V gene. V shed 3 bases and J shed 9 bases, with 12 bases lying between them. The CDR3 DNA follows: TGTGCCAGCAGTTTGGTCATGGTAGCGCAGTACTTC. Its protein product is CASSLVMVAQYF.